Presented here are 25 T cell receptor beta chains from one specimen sequenced in a study of radiation and T cells in renal cell carcinoma. Clones were sequenced by immunoSEQ multiplex PCR, and TCRdb holds only the in-frame ones, with some missing. The table records under 200,000 clones, 88% of them present only once. Time point indicated: blood 4 weeks post-SBRT, at nephrectomy. Treatment denoted: 15 Gy SBRT to primary tumor, nephrectomy 4 weeks later. Sequences were derived from blood, sampled from a patient whose treatment included radiotherapy and nephrectomy. The receptors come from a woman between 45 and 60 years old with renal cell carcinoma.

The chain combines TRBV2 with TRBJ2-4; D is unresolved. V shed 7 bases and J shed 0 bases, with 7 bases lying between them. Germline values: CDR1 SNHLY, CDR2 FYNNEI. The CDR3 covers 13 residues. The CDR3 loop is CASTSLAKNIQYF. Here the CDR3 DNA reads TGTGCCAGCACCAGTCTAGCCAAAAACATTCAGTACTTC.

The genes are TRBV5-1 and TRBJ1-1; 12 positions match TRBD1. The germline gives CDR1 SGHRS, CDR2 YFSETQ. J was trimmed by 0 bases and V by 4 bases; bases with no gene match: 7. CDR3 length equals 17 residues. CDR3 protein: CASSHQGTGGLNTEAFF. For the CDR3, the DNA is TGCGCCAGCAGCCACCAAGGGACAGGGGGCTTGAACACTGAAGCTTTCTTT.

The chain joins TRBV19 to TRBJ1-5, with 9 bases aligning to TRBD1. The V gene end was trimmed by 7 bases and the J gene end by 1 base; junction bases not matched to a gene: 11. CDR1 and CDR2 (germline): LNHDA, SQIVND (reference sequence). The CDR3 length is 17 residues. The CDR3 loop reads CASNRWTGAGSNQPQHF. In DNA form, the CDR3 reads TGTGCCAGTAACCGGTGGACAGGGGCGGGGAGCAATCAGCCCCAGCATTTT.

There are a few counts of this clone. The chain joins TRBV19 to TRBJ1-2; possibly TRBD1 for D (5 bases). This CDR3 is built from 17 residues. From germline, CDR1 is LNHDA and CDR2 SQIVND (reference sequence). V was clipped by 2 bases and J by 6 bases, with 22 bases between them. CDR3 in amino acids: CASSIRDGALRTNGYTF. The CDR3 DNA reads as TGTGCCAGTAGTATACGGGACGGAGCTTTACGTACTAATGGCTACACCTTC.

The CDR3 region has the DNA TGTGCCAGCAGCCCCGATTTTGGTGCCGAGCTGTTTTTT. As protein: CASSPDFGAELFF. This sequence joins TRBV5-6 and TRBJ2-2; D remains unclear. Trimming stripped 4 bases from V and 11 bases from J, with 15 bases between. Germline CDR1 is SGHDT and CDR2 is YYEEEE. The length of the CDR3 is 13 residues.

The chain couples TRBV6-1 to TRBJ2-7; a possible D gene is TRBD1 (6 bases). V was cut by 3 bases and J by 6 bases, with 15 bases left in between. The germline CDR1 and CDR2 sequences are MNHNS and SASEGT. This CDR3 spans 14 amino acids. Here the CDR3 DNA reads TGTGCCAGCAGTGAGCTGGGGGCCCGAGGCGAGCAGTACTTC. This sequence encodes CASSELGARGEQYF.

The genes are TRBV5-6 and TRBJ1-4; weak D call: TRBD1 (6 bases). Germline V gene lookup returns CDR1 SGHDT and CDR2 YYEEEE. Between the trimmed V and J ends, which lost 6 bases and 6 bases, there was a span of 12 bases. The CDR3 has 13 residues. Written as DNA, the CDR3 is TGTGCCAGCAACCGGAACAGGGATGAAAAACTGTTTTTT. The encoded protein is CASNRNRDEKLFF.

This chain links TRBV5-6 with TRBJ2-1; D is tentatively TRBD1 or TRBD2 (5 bases each). Germline CDR1 and CDR2: SGHDT and YYEEEE. This CDR3 spans 14 amino acids. The germline V and J ends were trimmed by 4 bases and 9 bases, with 17 bases remaining between them. The CDR3 here is CASSPAGTGREQFF. The CDR3 nucleotides read TGTGCCAGCAGCCCAGCCGGGACCGGACGTGAGCAGTTCTTC.

The genes are TRBV30 and TRBJ2-2; D ambiguous. The germline gives CDR1 GTSNPN, CDR2 SVGIG (reference sequence). V was clipped by 5 bases and J by 7 bases, with 14 bases between them. This CDR3 comprises 13 residues. CDR3 bases: TGTGCCTGGGGCTTCCAGCTCGACGGGGAGCTGTTTTTT. It translates to CAWGFQLDGELFF.

The chain employs TRBV6-5 and TRBJ2-7, with 12 bases matching TRBD1. From germline, CDR1 is MNHEY and CDR2 SVGAGI. The junction had 4 bases not matched to a gene; V was cut back by 5 bases and J by 2 bases. The CDR3 spans 15 residues. The CDR3 region is CASSPGQGAAYEQYF. Here the CDR3 DNA reads TGTGCCAGCAGTCCGGGACAGGGGGCGGCCTACGAGCAGTACTTC.

The rearrangement uses TRBV7-6 and TRBJ2-1; 9 nucleotides align to TRBD1. Germline V CDR1 and CDR2: SGHVS, FNYEAQ. This CDR3 is built from 14 residues. Trimming at V came to 2 bases and at J to 9 bases, leaving 5 bases not matched to a gene. Written as DNA, the CDR3 is TGTGCCAGCAGCTTATGGGGGGGACAGGGTGAGCAGTTCTTC. Its protein product is CASSLWGGQGEQFF.

This chain uses TRBV2 with TRBJ1-2; unclear D gene. This CDR3 region has 13 residues. The V gene lost 2 bases and the J gene lost 8 bases, with 12 bases spanning the gap. Germline CDR1 reads SNHLY; CDR2 reads FYNNEI. The CDR3 bases are TGTGCCAGCAGTGAATCGGTACAGCGGGGCTACACCTTC. This sequence encodes CASSESVQRGYTF.

V and J are TRBV7-8 and TRBJ2-3, with TRBD2 matching 8 bases. The CDR3 length is 15 residues. Germline-derived CDR1 and CDR2 are SGHVS and FQNEAQ. Germline trimming cut 1 base from V and 1 base from J; bases unmatched to any gene: 1. The DNA of the CDR3 is TGTGCCAGCAGCTTAGAACTAGCGGGCACAGATACGCAGTATTTT. Protein sequence: CASSLELAGTDTQYF. The full variable domain, in which reference TRBV7-8 and TRBJ2-3 provide the parts outside the CDR3, is GAGVSQSPRYKVAKRGQDVALRCDPISGHVSLFWYQQALGQGPEFLTYFQNEAQLDKSGLPSDRFFAERPEGSVSTLKIQRTQQEDSAVYLCASSLELAGTDTQYFGPGTRLTVL.

The chain uses TRBV4-3 and TRBJ1-2; TRBD1 matches 8 bases. The CDR3 extends over 14 amino acids. Trimming removed 3 bases from V and 7 bases from J; junction bases left unmatched: 7. The V gene's germline CDR1 is LGHNA and CDR2 YSLEER. The CDR3 spells CASSQDRVGRGYTF. The CDR3 nucleotides read TGCGCCAGCAGCCAGGACAGGGTGGGTCGTGGCTACACCTTC.

This rearrangement joins TRBV19 to TRBJ1-1; 9 bases map to TRBD1. With V trimmed by 5 bases and J by 9 bases, 10 bases remained unmatched. Germline CDR1 and CDR2: LNHDA and SQIVND (reference sequence). The CDR3 totals 14 residues. Here the CDR3 reads CASSLNLGQGKAFF. CDR3 nucleotide sequence: TGTGCCAGTAGTCTAAACCTGGGACAGGGAAAAGCTTTCTTT.

The rearrangement links TRBV19 to TRBJ1-5; weak D call: TRBD1 (5 bases). Germline V gives CDR1 LNHDA, CDR2 SQIVND (reference sequence). The length of the CDR3 is 14 residues. Trimming removed 7 bases from V and 7 bases from J, with 17 bases in between. CDR3 nucleotides: TGTGCCAGTACCGCGGGGCTGGGGACCCAGCCCCAGCATTTT. Translating gives CASTAGLGTQPQHF.

J is TRBJ2-3 and V is TRBV30; D is possibly TRBD1 (6 bases). V lost 5 bases and J 5 bases, leaving 14 bases between the germline ends. Germline-derived CDR1 and CDR2 are GTSNPN and SVGIG (reference sequence). There are 13 residues in the CDR3. The CDR3 DNA is TGTGCCTGGGACGGACAGCGATTAGATACGCAGTATTTT. Translated: CAWDGQRLDTQYF.

The V gene is TRBV7-3, the J gene TRBJ1-3; weak D call: TRBD1 (5 bases). This CDR3 has 15 residues. Germline V gene sequence: CDR1 SGHTA, CDR2 FQGTGA. V was trimmed by 3 bases and J by 3 bases, leaving 12 bases between them. The CDR3 loop is CASSLMGGSGNTIYF. In nucleotides, the CDR3 is TGTGCCAGCAGCTTGATGGGGGGAAGTGGAAACACCATATATTTT.

This clone was seen only a few times. This chain uses TRBV19 with TRBJ1-2; the D gene is possibly TRBD1 (6 bases). Trimming removed 6 bases from V and 0 bases from J, with 14 bases in between. Germline V lookup: CDR1 LNHDA, CDR2 SQIVND (reference sequence). The length of the CDR3 is 15 residues. CDR3 sequence reads: CASSPTGTPNYGYTF. The CDR3 nucleotides read TGTGCCAGTAGCCCAACCGGGACACCTAACTATGGCTACACCTTC.

The chain links TRBV6-5 to TRBJ1-2; TRBD1 matches 11 bases. There are 15 residues in the CDR3. The trim removed 6 bases at V and 8 bases at J, leaving 11 bases unmatched. Germline V gives CDR1 MNHEY, CDR2 SVGAGI. The CDR3: CASSRTGGASKGYTF. The DNA for the CDR3 is TGTGCCAGCAGCCGGACAGGGGGCGCCTCGAAAGGCTACACCTTC.

This clone was observed once. CDR3 in amino acids: CASSPGAGLIGTEAFF. In DNA, the CDR3 is TGTGCCAGCTCTCCCGGGGCAGGCCTTATTGGCACTGAAGCTTTCTTT. This sequence joins TRBV18 and TRBJ1-1, with a weak D call TRBD1 (5 bases). CDR1 is KGHSH and CDR2 is LQKENI in the germline V gene. The CDR3 contains 16 residues. Trimming stripped 6 bases from V and 4 bases from J, with 21 bases between.

The J gene is TRBJ1-1, the V gene TRBV12-5, with D tentatively TRBD1 (6 bases). V was pared by 5 bases and J by 0 bases, with 13 bases between. Per germline, CDR1 LGHNT and CDR2 FRNRAP. This CDR3 spans 15 amino acids. DNA of the CDR3: TGTGCTAGTGGTCACAAGACAGGAATGAACACTGAAGCTTTCTTT. Its translation is CASGHKTGMNTEAFF.

The J gene is TRBJ1-5, the V gene TRBV21-1; the listed D gene, TRBD1, was not tested against the DNA. TRBV21-1 represents a pseudogene. The CDR3 is 15 amino acids. As DNA, the CDR3 is TGTGCCAGCAGCAAAGTTACAGAAAGCAATCAGCCCCAGCATTTT. The encoded protein is CASSKVTESNQPQHF.

The chain has TRBV19 and TRBJ2-3, with 12 positions matching TRBD2. The CDR3 runs to 17 residues. The V and J ends lost 5 bases and 0 bases, in that order; junction bases with no gene match: 6. Germline V gene sequence: CDR1 LNHDA, CDR2 SQIVND (reference sequence). The chain's CDR3 is CASSLLAGGPSTDTQYF. In DNA form, the CDR3 reads TGTGCCAGTAGTCTTCTAGCGGGGGGGCCAAGCACAGATACGCAGTATTTT.

V gene TRBV12-5 combines with J gene TRBJ2-7, with a tentative D call TRBD1 (5 bases). Germline loops: CDR1 LGHNT, CDR2 FRNRAP. Trimming cost V 1 base and J 5 bases, with 15 bases left between them. This CDR3 region has 15 residues. CDR3 amino acids: CASGLEDRWGNEQYF. CDR3 coding DNA: TGTGCTAGTGGTTTGGAGGACCGGTGGGGCAACGAGCAGTACTTC.